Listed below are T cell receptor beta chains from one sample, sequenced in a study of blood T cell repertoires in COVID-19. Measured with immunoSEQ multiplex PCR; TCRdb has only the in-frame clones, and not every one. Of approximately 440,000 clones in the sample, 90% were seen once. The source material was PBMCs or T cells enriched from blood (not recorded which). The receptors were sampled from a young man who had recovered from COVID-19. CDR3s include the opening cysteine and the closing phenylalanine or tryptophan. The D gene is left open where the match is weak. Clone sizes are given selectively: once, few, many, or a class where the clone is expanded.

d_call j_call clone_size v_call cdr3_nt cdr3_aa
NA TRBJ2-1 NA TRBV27 TGTGCCAGCACCCTCAGGGGCGGGGGACTCTACAATGAGCAGTTCTTC CASTLRGGGLYNEQFF
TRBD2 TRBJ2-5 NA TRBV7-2 TGTGCCAGCAAGAATCGGGGGGGACTAGCGGGTGGCGAGACCCAGTACTTC CASKNRGGLAGGETQYF
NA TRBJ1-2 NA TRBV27 TGTGCCAGCAGACCCCGAGGCCACTATGGCTACACCTTC CASRPRGHYGYTF
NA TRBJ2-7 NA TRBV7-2 TGTGCCAGCAGCTTACGGAGGGGATTCTACGAGCAGTACTTC CASSLRRGFYEQYF
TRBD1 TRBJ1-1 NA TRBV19 TGTGCCAGTAGTCTGAGACAGGGGGTTGTTGTTAACACTGAAGCTTTCTTT CASSLRQGVVVNTEAFF
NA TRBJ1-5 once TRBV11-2 TGTGCCAGCAGCTTAGGGTCAGGGGAAAATCAGCCCCAGCATTTT CASSLGSGENQPQHF
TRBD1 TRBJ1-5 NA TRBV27 TGTGCCACACGGACAGGGTCTCAGCCCCAGCATTTT CATRTGSQPQHF
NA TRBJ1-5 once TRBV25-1 TGTGCCAGCAGTGAATCCATAGGGAGTGGCGAGCCCCAGCATTTT CASSESIGSGEPQHF
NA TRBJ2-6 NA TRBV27 TGTGCCAGCAGTTTAATAGGCATGGAGGCGCCTGGGGCCAACGTCCTGACTTTC CASSLIGMEAPGANVLTF
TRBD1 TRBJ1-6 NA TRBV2 TGTGCCAGCAGTGAAGCGGACAGGGGACGGTCACCCCTCCACTTT CASSEADRGRSPLHF
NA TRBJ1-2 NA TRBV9 TGTGCCAGCAGCGTAGAAGGACACGGGGAGGTTACTAACTATGGCTACACCTTC CASSVEGHGEVTNYGYTF
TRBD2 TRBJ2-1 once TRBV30 TGTGCCTGGAGTGGCTTGCTTGCGGGAGGGCCTTTGGTGAATGAGCAGTTCTTC CAWSGLLAGGPLVNEQFF
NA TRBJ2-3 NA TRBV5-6 TGTGCCAGCAGCCGCGGACAGACTTTTAGCACAGATACGCAGTATTTT CASSRGQTFSTDTQYF
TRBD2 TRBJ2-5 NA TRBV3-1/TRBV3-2 TGTGCCAGCAGCCAGGGGACTAGCGGGGTGCGAGAGACCCAGTACTTC CASSQGTSGVRETQYF
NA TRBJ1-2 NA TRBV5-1 TGCGCCAGCAGCTGGATCGGGACAAGCAAAAATGGCTACACCTTC CASSWIGTSKNGYTF
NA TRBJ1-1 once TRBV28 TGTGCCAGCGTCCCCAGGGGCGCTTCTGAAGCTTTCTTT CASVPRGASEAFF
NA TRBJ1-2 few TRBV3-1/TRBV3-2 TGTGCCAGCAGTCCCTCGTCTGGGGGCAACGACTATGGCTACACCTTC CASSPSSGGNDYGYTF
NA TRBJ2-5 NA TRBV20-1 TGCAGTGCACAAAAGCAAGAGACCCAGTACTTC CSAQKQETQYF
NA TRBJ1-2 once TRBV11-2 TGTGCCAGCAGCTTAGGGCAGGGCTATGGCTACACCTTC CASSLGQGYGYTF
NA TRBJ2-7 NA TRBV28 TGTGCCAGCAGTTTGGCGGGATCCTACGAGCAGTACTTC CASSLAGSYEQYF
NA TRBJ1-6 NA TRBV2 TGTGCCAGCACCGGGGGTTCACCCCTCCACTTT CASTGGSPLHF
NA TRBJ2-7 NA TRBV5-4 TGTGCCAGCAGCTTGTTAGTGGGGCCATACGAGCAGTACTTC CASSLLVGPYEQYF
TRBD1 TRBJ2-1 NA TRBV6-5 TGTGCCAGCAGGCCAGGGACAGGGATATACAATGAGCAGTTCTTC CASRPGTGIYNEQFF
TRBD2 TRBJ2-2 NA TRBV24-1 TGTGCCACACACACCGGGGAGGGGACCGGGGAGCTGTTTTTT CATHTGEGTGELFF
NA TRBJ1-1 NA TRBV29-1 TGCAGCGTTGAACGCACTGCTGAAGCTTTCTTT CSVERTAEAFF
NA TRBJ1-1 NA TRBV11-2 TGTGCCAGCAGCCTACGAGACATGAACACTGAAGCTTTCTTT CASSLRDMNTEAFF
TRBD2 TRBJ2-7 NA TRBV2 TGTGCCAGCAGCGCTTCGGGACTAGCGGGTTACGAGCAGTACTTC CASSASGLAGYEQYF
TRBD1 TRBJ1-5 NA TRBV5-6 TGTGCCAGCAGCCCCGGGGGACAGTACAATCAGCCCCAGCATTTT CASSPGGQYNQPQHF
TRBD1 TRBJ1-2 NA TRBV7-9 TGTGCCAGCAGCCCGGACAGGGTTCATGGCTACACCTTC CASSPDRVHGYTF
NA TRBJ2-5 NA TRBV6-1 TGTGCCAGCAGTGAAGGGGGGCTTGAGACCCAGTACTTC CASSEGGLETQYF
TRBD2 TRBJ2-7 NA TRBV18 TGTGCCAGCTCACCTTCTAGCGGAGCTACCTCCTACGAGCAGTACTTC CASSPSSGATSYEQYF
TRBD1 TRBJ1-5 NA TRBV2 TGTGCCAGCAGTGATCTTGGACAGGGGGTTCAGCCCCAGCATTTT CASSDLGQGVQPQHF
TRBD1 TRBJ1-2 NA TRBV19 TGTGCCAGTAGTATACAGGGGGCGGCTAACTATGGCTACACCTTC CASSIQGAANYGYTF
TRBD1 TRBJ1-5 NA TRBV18 TGTGCCAGCTCACCGGACAGGGAATATAGCAATCAGCCCCAGCATTTT CASSPDREYSNQPQHF
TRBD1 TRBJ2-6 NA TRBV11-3 TGTGCCAGCAGCTTCGGACAGGGGGCTTCGTCTGGGGCCAACGTCCTGACTTTC CASSFGQGASSGANVLTF
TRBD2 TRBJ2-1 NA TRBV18 TGTGCCAGCTCACCAAAAGCGGGAGGGCAGTTCTTC CASSPKAGGQFF
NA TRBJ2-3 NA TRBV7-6 TGTGCCAGCAGCCGACTCCCCGCCGCGTCAGATACGCAGTATTTT CASSRLPAASDTQYF
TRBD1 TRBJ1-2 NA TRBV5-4 TGTGCCAGCAGCGCCCGGGACAGGGCTAACTATGGCTACACCTTC CASSARDRANYGYTF
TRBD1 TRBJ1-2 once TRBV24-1 TGTGCCACCAGTGACCCGGACAGGAACTATGGCTACACCTTC CATSDPDRNYGYTF
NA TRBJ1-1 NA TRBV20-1 TGCAGTGCTAGTACAAACAGCCCTGGGAGGACTGAAGCTTTCTTT CSASTNSPGRTEAFF